This T cell receptor beta chain was sequenced in a study of blood T cells in healthy people across ages. The second PCR ran roughly 7 to 12 cycles with a sample-barcoded 5' primer and J-beta primers. The authors tagged each cDNA molecule using a template-switch adaptor with 12 random nucleotides. Samples each returned at least 3 million CDR3-containing paired-end reads. TCRdb re-analysed the 5' RACE reads in MiXCR, keeping a single row per CDR3 protein. This repertoire shows roughly 700,000 distinct CDR3 sequences, around 45% found once; its top ten account for roughly a third. As for this clonotype: Its antigen is still unknown.

The CDR3 consists of 13 residues. V lost 3 bases, J lost 6 bases, and 9 bases lay in between. Per germline, CDR1 LGHNA and CDR2 YNFKEQ. Findings of the study overall: With age, beta diversity per million T cells declined roughly linearly, significantly by 30 to 40. Greater diversity and more naive CD4+ cells were seen in long-lived donors than in aged donors.

The gene calls are TRBV4-2 and TRBJ2-1; unclear D gene. Sequenced sample: blood. The source of this sequence is a woman aged 55-75 years in good health. CDR3 coding DNA: TGTGCCAGCAGCCACTTTTTTTCCAATGAGCAGTTCTTC. Translated, it gives CASSHFFSNEQFF.